This paragraph covers one T cell receptor (beta chain) sequence. With a J-beta primer mix and a sample-barcoded 5' primer, a second PCR ran roughly 6 to 12 cycles. Each CDR3 protein is one row after TCRdb ran MiXCR on the 5' RACE reads. This table holds about 1.8 million distinct CDR3 sequences, 40% to 55% found once. These data are taken from a study of blood T cells in healthy people across ages. The ends lost 3 bases at V and 13 bases at J; junction bases unmatched: 6. The germline CDR1 and CDR2 sequences are KGHSH and LQKENI. This CDR3 is 12 amino acids long. The rearrangement links TRBV18 to TRBJ2-5; 9 nucleotides align to TRBD2. The TCR was taken from a woman between 40 and 50 years old in good health. Sequencing input: blood. In DNA, the CDR3 is TGTGCCAGCTCACCTATTCCGGGACTAGCGTACTTC. Amino acids: CASSPIPGLAYF.